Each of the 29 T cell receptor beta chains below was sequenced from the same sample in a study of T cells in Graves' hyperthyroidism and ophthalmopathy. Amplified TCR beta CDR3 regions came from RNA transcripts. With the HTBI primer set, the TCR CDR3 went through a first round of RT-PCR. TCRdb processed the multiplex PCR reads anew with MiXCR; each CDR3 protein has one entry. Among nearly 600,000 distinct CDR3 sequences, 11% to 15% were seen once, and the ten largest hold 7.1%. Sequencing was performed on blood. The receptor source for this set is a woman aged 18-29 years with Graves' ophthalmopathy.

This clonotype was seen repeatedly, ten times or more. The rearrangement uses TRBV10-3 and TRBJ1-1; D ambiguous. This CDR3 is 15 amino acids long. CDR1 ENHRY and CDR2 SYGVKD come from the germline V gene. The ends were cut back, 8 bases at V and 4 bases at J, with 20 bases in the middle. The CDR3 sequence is CAISNPTERGTEAFF. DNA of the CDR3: TGTGCCATCTCAAATCCTACAGAACGTGGCACTGAAGCTTTCTTT.

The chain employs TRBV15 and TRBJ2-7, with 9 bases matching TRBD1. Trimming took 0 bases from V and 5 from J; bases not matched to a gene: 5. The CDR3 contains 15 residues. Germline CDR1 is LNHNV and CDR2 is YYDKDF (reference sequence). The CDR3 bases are TGTGCCACCAGCAGAGATCAAACAGGGGGCGACGAGCAGTACTTC. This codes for CATSRDQTGGDEQYF. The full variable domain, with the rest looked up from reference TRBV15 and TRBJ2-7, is DAMVIQNPRYQVTQFGKPVTLSCSQTLNHNVMYWYQQKSSQAPKLLFHYYDKDFNNEADTPDNFQSRRPNTSFCFLDIRSPGLGDTAMYLCATSRDQTGGDEQYFGPGTRLTVT.

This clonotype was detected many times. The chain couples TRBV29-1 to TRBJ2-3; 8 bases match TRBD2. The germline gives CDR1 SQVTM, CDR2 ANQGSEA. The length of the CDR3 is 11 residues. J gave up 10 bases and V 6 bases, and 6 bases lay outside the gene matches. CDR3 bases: TGCAGCGTAGCGGGAGCATGGGCGCAGTATTTT. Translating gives CSVAGAWAQYF.

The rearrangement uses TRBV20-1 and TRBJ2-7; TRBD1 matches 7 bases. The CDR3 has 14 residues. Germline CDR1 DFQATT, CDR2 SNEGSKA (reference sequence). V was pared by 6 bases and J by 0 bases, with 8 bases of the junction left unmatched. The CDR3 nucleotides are TGCAGTGCCTCCGACAGGGTAAACTCCTACGAGCAGTACTTC. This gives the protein CSASDRVNSYEQYF.

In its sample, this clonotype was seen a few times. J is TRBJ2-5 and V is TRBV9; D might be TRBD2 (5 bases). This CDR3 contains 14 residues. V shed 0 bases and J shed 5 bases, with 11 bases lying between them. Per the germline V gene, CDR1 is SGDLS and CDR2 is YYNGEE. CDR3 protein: CASSVVSGSETQYF. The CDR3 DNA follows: TGTGCCAGCAGCGTAGTGAGCGGCAGTGAGACCCAGTACTTC.

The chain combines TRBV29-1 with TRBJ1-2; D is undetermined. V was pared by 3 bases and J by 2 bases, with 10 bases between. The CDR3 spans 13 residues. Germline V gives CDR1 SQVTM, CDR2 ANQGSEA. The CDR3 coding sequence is TGCAGCGTTGACAGCAAGATCAACTATGGCTACACCTTC. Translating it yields CSVDSKINYGYTF.

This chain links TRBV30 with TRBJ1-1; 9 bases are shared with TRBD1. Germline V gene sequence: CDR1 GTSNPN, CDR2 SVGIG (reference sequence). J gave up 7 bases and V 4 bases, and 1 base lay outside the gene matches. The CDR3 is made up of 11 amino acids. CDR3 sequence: CAWKGQGEAFF. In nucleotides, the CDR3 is TGTGCCTGGAAGGGACAGGGTGAAGCTTTCTTT.

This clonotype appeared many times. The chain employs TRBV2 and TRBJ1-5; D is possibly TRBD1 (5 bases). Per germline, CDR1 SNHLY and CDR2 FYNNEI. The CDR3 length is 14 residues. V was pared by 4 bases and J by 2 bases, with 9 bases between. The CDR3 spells CASSGSGGNQPQHF. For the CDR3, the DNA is TGTGCCAGCAGTGGCTCGGGGGGCAATCAGCCCCAGCATTTT.

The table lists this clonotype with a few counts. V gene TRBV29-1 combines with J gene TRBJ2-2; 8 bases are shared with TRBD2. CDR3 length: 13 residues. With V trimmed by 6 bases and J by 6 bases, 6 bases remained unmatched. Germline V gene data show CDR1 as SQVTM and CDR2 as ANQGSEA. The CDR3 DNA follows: TGCAGCGTAGCGGGACTAGGACCCGGGGAGCTGTTTTTT. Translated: CSVAGLGPGELFF.

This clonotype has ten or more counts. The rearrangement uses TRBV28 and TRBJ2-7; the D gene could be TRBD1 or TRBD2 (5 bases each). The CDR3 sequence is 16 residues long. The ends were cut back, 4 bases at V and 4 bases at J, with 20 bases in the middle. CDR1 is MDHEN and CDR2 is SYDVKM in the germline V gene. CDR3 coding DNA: TGTGCCAGCAGTTGGGGCAAACAGACAGAGGGGTACGAGCAGTACTTC. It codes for CASSWGKQTEGYEQYF.

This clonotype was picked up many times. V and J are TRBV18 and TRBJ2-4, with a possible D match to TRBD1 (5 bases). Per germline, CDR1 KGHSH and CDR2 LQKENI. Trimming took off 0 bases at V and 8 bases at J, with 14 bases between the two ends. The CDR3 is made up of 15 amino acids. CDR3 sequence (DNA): TGTGCCAGCTCACCACCCAGGGAAGTCCTACACATTCAGTACTTC. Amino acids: CASSPPREVLHIQYF.

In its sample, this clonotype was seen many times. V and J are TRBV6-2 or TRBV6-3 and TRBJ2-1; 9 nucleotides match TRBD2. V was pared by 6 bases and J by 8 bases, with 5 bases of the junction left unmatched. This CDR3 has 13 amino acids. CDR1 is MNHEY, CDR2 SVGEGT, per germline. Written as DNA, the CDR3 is TGTGCCAGCAGCCACGGGACTAGCTATGAGCAGTTCTTC. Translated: CASSHGTSYEQFF.

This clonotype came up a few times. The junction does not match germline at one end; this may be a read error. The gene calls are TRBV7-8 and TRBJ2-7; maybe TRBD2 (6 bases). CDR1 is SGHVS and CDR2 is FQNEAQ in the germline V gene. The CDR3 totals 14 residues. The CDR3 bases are TGTGCCAGCAACCGGGCGGGGAGCTCCTACGAGCAGTGCTTC. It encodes CASNRAGSSYEQCF. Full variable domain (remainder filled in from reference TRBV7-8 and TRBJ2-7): GAGVSQSPRYKVAKRGQDVALRCDPISGHVSLFWYQQALGQGPEFLTYFQNEAQLDKSGLPSDRFFAERPEGSVSTLKIQRTQQEDSAVYLCASNRAGSSYEQCFGPGTRLTVT.

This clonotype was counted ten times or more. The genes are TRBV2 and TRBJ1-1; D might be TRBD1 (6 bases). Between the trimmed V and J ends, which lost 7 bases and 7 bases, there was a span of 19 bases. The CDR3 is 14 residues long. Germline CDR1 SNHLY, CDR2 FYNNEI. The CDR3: CASKRGSRGGEAFF. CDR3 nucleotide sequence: TGTGCCAGCAAGCGCGGATCAAGGGGGGGTGAAGCTTTCTTT.

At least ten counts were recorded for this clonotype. CDR3 bases: TGTGCCAGCAGCTTGGGCGGGAGGGTCAAAAACATTCAGTACTTC. It codes for CASSLGGRVKNIQYF. This chain connects TRBV11-2 to TRBJ2-4, with 9 bases that match TRBD2. The CDR3 consists of 15 residues. CDR1 is SGHAT and CDR2 is FQNNGV in the germline V gene. Trimming cost V 3 bases and J 3 bases; bases outside gene matches: 3.

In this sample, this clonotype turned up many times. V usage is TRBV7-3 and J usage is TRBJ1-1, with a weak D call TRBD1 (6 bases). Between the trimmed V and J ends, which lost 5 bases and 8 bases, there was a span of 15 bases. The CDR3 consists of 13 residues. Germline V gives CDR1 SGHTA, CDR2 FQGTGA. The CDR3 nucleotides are TGTGCCAGCAGCGACTCTTATGGACAGGAAGCTTTCTTT. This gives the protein CASSDSYGQEAFF.

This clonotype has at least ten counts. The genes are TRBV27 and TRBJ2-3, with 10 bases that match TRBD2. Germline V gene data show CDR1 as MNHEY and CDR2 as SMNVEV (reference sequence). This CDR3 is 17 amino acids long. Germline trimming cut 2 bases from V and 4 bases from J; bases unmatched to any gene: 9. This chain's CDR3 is CASSLRLAGVRADTQYF. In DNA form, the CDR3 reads TGTGCCAGCAGTTTAAGGCTAGCGGGAGTGAGGGCAGATACGCAGTATTTT.

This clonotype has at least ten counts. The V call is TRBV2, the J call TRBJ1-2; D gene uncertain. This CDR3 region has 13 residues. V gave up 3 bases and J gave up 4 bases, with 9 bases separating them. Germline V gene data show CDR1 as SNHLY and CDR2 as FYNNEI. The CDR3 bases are TGTGCCAGCAGTGAGGGCCAGACCTATGGCTACACCTTC. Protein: CASSEGQTYGYTF.

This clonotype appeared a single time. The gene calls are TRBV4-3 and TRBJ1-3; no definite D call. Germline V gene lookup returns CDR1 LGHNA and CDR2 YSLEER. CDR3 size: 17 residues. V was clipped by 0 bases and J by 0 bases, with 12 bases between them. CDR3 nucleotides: TGCGCCAGCAGCCAAGAAAGGCAGGCCACCTCTGGAAACACCATATATTTT. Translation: CASSQERQATSGNTIYF.

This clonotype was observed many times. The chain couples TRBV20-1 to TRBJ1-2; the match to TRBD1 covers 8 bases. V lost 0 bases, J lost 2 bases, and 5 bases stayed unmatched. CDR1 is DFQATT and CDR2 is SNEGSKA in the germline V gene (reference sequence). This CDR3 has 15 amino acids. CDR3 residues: CSARDPTGGNYGYTF. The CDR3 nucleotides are TGCAGTGCTAGAGATCCAACAGGGGGAAACTATGGCTACACCTTC.

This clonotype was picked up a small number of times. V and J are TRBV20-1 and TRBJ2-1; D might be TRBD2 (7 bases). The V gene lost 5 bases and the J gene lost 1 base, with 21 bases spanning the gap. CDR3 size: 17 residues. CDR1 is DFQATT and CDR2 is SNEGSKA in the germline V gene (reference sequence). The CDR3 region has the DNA TGCAGTGCTGGGGGGGGCGGCGTCGAAGGATCCTACAATGAGCAGTTCTTC. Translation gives CSAGGGGVEGSYNEQFF.

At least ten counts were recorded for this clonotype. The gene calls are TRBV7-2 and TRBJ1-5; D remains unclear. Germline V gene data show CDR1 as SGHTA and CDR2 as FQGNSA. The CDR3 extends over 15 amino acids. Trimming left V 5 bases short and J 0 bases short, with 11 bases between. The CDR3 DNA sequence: TGTGCCAGCAGCCTAGAGGGTAGTAGCAATCAGCCCCAGCATTTT. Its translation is CASSLEGSSNQPQHF.

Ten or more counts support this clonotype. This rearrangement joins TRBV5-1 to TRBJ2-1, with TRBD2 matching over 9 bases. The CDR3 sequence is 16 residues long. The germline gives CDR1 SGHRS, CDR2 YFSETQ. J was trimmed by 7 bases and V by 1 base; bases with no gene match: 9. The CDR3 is CASSLMVAGASNEQFF. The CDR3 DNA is TGCGCCAGCAGCTTGATGGTAGCGGGAGCATCAAATGAGCAGTTCTTC.

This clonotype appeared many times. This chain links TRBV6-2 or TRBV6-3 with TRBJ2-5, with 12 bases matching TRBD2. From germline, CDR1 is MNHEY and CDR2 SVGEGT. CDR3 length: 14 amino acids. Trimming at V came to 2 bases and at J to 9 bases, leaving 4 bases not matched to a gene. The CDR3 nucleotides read TGTGCCAGCAGTTACGCGGCTAGCGGGAGGGCCCAGTACTTC. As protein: CASSYAASGRAQYF.

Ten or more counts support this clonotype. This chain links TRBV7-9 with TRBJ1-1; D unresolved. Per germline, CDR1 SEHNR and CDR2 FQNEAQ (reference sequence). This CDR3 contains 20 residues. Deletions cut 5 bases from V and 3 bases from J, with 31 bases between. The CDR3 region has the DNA TGTGCCAGCAGCGACTTCGCTTCTTGGAGACGGAGCTATTATGACACTGAAGCTTTCTTT. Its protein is CASSDFASWRRSYYDTEAFF. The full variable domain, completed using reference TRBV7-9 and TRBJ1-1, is DTGVSQNPRHKITKRGQNVTFRCDPISEHNRLYWYRQTLGQGPEFLTYFQNEAQLEKSRLLSDRFSAERPKGSFSTLEIQRTEQGDSAMYLCASSDFASWRRSYYDTEAFFGQGTRLTVV.

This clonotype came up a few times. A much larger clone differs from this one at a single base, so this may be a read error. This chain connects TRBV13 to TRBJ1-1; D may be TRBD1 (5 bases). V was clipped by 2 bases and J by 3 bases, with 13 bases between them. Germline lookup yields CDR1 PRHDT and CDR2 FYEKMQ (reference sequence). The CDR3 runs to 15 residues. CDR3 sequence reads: CASSLPGIPDTEAFF. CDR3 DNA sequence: TGTGCCAGCAGCTTACCAGGGATTCCCGACACTGAAGCTTTCTTT.

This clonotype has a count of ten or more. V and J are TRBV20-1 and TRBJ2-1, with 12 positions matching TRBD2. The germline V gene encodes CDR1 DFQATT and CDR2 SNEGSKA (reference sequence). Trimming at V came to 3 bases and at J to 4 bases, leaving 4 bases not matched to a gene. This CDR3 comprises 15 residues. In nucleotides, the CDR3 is TGCAGTGCTAGTACTAGCGGGAGGCCATACAATGAGCAGTTCTTC. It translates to CSASTSGRPYNEQFF.

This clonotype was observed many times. In DNA, the CDR3 is TGTGCCAGCAGTTTAGGGCGGTGGGACTATGGCTACACCTTC. Translating gives CASSLGRWDYGYTF. V is TRBV12-3 or TRBV12-4 and J is TRBJ1-2; no clear D gene. This CDR3 comprises 14 residues. With 1 base removed from V and 3 bases from J, the gap between germline ends came to 9 bases.

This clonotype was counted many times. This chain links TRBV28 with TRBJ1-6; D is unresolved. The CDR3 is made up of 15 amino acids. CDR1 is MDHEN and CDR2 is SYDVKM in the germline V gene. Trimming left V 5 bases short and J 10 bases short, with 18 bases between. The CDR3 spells CASSRGNDGRSPLHF. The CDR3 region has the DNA TGTGCCAGCAGTAGAGGAAACGACGGGCGGTCACCCCTCCACTTT.